This TCR beta chain was identified in a study of response to subunit inactivated influenza vaccine. Whole-study results and caveats: Only a handful of new T cells, the authors suggested, are recruited with each seasonal influenza vaccination.

There are a few counts of this clonotype. Its antigen remains unknown. TCRdb reanalysed the RT-PCR reads using MiXCR and keeps one entry per CDR3 protein. This table holds 600,000 to 700,000 distinct CDR3 sequences, around 15% found once. The CDR3 has 13 amino acids. Per the germline V gene, CDR1 is DFQATT and CDR2 is SNEGSKA (reference sequence). V shed 7 bases and J shed 7 bases, with 14 bases lying between them. The chain employs TRBV20-1 and TRBJ1-6; D is unresolved. The TCR originated in a man in his fifties or sixties who received an inactivated influenza vaccine. The input for sequencing was PBMCs from blood, taken roughly 2 weeks before vaccination. The DNA of the CDR3 is TGCAGTGGTAGTAGGGAACGGAATTCACCCCTCCACTTT. Translating gives CSGSRERNSPLHF.